This TCR beta chain was recorded in a study of blood T cell repertoires in COVID-19. Study at large: Acute-phase and convalescent COVID-19 samples originated in the United States, Italy and Spain. PBMCs, B-cell-depleted T cells, or T cells provided the cDNA or gDNA that made up the material.

Per the original methods: Reference gene primer amplification in the assay estimated nucleated cell counts. TCRdb's table, derived via immunoSEQ multiplex PCR, lists solely in-frame clones and lacks some. Clone size and V and J calls were adopted from that table, with D and trimming inferred from the DNA. The repertoire has approximately 200,000 clones, roughly four fifths of them found once; the top ten carry about 7.8%. The CDR3 consists of 15 residues. CDR1 and CDR2 (germline): LNHDA, SQIVND (reference sequence). V lost 4 bases and J lost 8; bases outside the gene matches: 7. Seattle's enrolled individuals joined amid active infection and were then monitored longitudinally.

V is TRBV19 and J is TRBJ2-1, with 11 nucleotides matching TRBD2. The TCR sequence derives from a woman older than 75 with COVID-19, enrolled during active disease. Sequenced material: peripheral blood. CDR3 nucleotide sequence: TGTGCCAGTAGTACCGTAGCGGGGGGGTATGATGAGCAGTTCTTC. This gives the protein CASSTVAGGYDEQFF.